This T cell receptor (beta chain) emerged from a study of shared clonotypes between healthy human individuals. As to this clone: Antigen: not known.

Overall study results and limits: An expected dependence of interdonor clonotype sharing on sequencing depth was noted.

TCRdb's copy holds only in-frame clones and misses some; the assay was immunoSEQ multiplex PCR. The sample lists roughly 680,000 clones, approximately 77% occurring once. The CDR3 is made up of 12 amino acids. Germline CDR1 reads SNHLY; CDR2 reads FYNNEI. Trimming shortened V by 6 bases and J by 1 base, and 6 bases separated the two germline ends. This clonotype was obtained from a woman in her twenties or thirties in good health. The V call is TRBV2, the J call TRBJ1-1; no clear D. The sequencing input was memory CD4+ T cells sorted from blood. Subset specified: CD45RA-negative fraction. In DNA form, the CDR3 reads TGTGCCAGCAGGAAAGGGAACACTGAAGCTTTCTTT. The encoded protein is CASRKGNTEAFF.